These T cell receptor beta chains were read from a single sample in a study of post-analysis software for immune sequencing data. TCRdb re-called the PCR reads through MiXCR, storing one row per CDR3 protein. This sample has about 820,000 distinct CDR3 sequences; 53% occur once, and the top ten carry approximately 4.2%. Sequences were obtained from blood. Receptor source: a girl under 18 with multiple sclerosis. CDR3s include the opening cysteine and the closing phenylalanine or tryptophan. Some rows have no size entry. The others give once, few or many, or a class for an expanded clone.

V: TRBV5-4
size: NA
CDR3: CASSGQGDPEQYF

V: TRBV10-3
size: NA
CDR3: CAISGQPGDGYTF

V: TRBV5-1
size: NA
CDR3: CASSSGLAGVMEQFF

V: TRBV7-3
size: NA
CDR3: CASSFTGTVNTGELFF

V: TRBV4-1
size: few
CDR3: CASSQDGPGFWEETQYF

V: TRBV24-1
size: NA
CDR3: CATSARTSGIQETQYF

V: TRBV15
size: few
CDR3: CATSRPTGNFHEQYF

V: TRBV2
size: NA
CDR3: CASSETGWGSEKLFF

V: TRBV29-1
size: NA
CDR3: CSVEVRTGGYGYTF

V: TRBV25-1
size: NA
CDR3: CASSELRPSGNEQFF

V: TRBV29-1
size: NA
CDR3: CSVDLALAGYGYTF

V: TRBV27
size: NA
CDR3: CASSSPDVDRGIPYEQYF

V: TRBV20-1
size: few
CDR3: CSARQPNQPQHF

V: TRBV6-5
size: NA
CDR3: CASYGGAEQFF

V: TRBV20-1
size: NA
CDR3: CSARRGDEQVF

V: TRBV10-2
size: NA
CDR3: CASSDSWQQFF

V: TRBV10-3
size: NA
CDR3: CAIRGDRDTDTQYF

V: TRBV4-1
size: once
CDR3: CASSQEGIAASQTQYF

V: TRBV20-1
size: NA
CDR3: CSASYPGTYGYTF

V: TRBV7-9
size: few
CDR3: CASSTFRGTGYTNEKLFF

V: TRBV6-1
size: few
CDR3: CASIDEGGRVGNQPQHF

V: TRBV3-1
size: NA
CDR3: CASSQDPGLAGRYEQYF

V: TRBV7-2
size: NA
CDR3: CASSLPGRGGTEAFF

V: TRBV12-3/TRBV12-4
size: few
CDR3: CASSPGVGFYNEQFF

V: TRBV7-6
size: NA
CDR3: CASSLGQGVNGSYEQYF

V: TRBV3-1
size: NA
CDR3: CASSQGLTPSTDTQYF

V: TRBV3-1
size: NA
CDR3: CASSQLAGTNYGYTF

V: TRBV3-1
size: few
CDR3: CASSQGLVHEQFF

V: TRBV2
size: few
CDR3: CASSEAAGRYNEQFF

V: TRBV15
size: NA
CDR3: CATSRREGGETQYF

V: TRBV20-1
size: few
CDR3: CSATVPGLAGGLQETQYF

V: TRBV20-1
size: NA
CDR3: CSASPNRGVDEQYF

V: TRBV7-9
size: few
CDR3: CASAGGRSYEQYF

V: TRBV7-2
size: NA
CDR3: CASSLAGGDRGTVSRDYGYTF

V: TRBV7-2
size: few
CDR3: CASSLELAIEQFF

V: TRBV9
size: few
CDR3: CASSARQGLREKLFF

V: TRBV7-3
size: NA
CDR3: CASSLAPSSGPYNEQFF

V: TRBV29-1
size: once
CDR3: CSVEEGQGAGANVLTF

V: TRBV12-3/TRBV12-4
size: NA
CDR3: CASSQQTGGSYNEQFF

V: TRBV29-1
size: few
CDR3: CSVELAGGPGEQYF

V: TRBV12-3/TRBV12-4
size: NA
CDR3: CASSTGEGVYGYTF

V: TRBV11-2
size: NA
CDR3: CASSLGPGTSDPDTQYF

V: TRBV4-1
size: NA
CDR3: CASSQDKASASNQPQHF

V: TRBV7-9
size: NA
CDR3: CASRSDRDFSGYTF

V: TRBV4-1
size: NA
CDR3: CASSQSKGYEQYF

V: TRBV7-9
size: NA
CDR3: CASSPQQYQETQYF

V: TRBV20-1
size: NA
CDR3: CSARRSGRVGEQFF

V: TRBV18
size: once
CDR3: CASSSDRGPPSNQPQHF

V: TRBV12-3/TRBV12-4
size: NA
CDR3: CASSLPGSTGRSYEQYF

V: TRBV2
size: NA
CDR3: CASSLGGGAGNEQFF

V: TRBV7-2
size: NA
CDR3: CASSLAGQGNYGYTF

V: TRBV12-3/TRBV12-4
size: NA
CDR3: CASSLALLAGPPYEQYF

V: TRBV5-1
size: NA
CDR3: CASSPGRSTQETQYF

V: TRBV5-1
size: NA
CDR3: CASSPGRAGDEETQYF